The 18 T cell receptor beta chains listed next were all sequenced from one sample in a study of cytomegalovirus exposure and HLA in healthy donors. Vbeta (60) and Jbeta (13) primers were used in the PCR. The table came from immunoSEQ multiplex PCR; TCRdb's copy has only in-frame clones and leaves some out. The sample shows 110,000 to 150,000 clones, around 80% of them seen only once. Material: PBMCs. The receptor set was obtained from a woman aged 40 to 50 in good health and CMV-seropositive.

This clone has a handful of counts. The chain has TRBV4-1 and TRBJ2-5; TRBD2 matches at 7 bases. After removal of 0 bases from V and 4 bases from J, the junction contained 8 bases not matched to a gene. Per the germline V gene, CDR1 is MGHRA and CDR2 is YSYEKL. The CDR3 contains 16 residues. CDR3 nucleotides: TGCGCCAGCAGCCAAGATAGGGGAGGGCGTGGAGAGACCCAGTACTTC. It encodes CASSQDRGGRGETQYF.

The chain carries TRBV7-6 and TRBJ2-1; D is perhaps TRBD1 (6 bases). The CDR3 is 18 residues long. Trimming stripped 2 bases from V and 8 bases from J, with 25 bases between. Germline values: CDR1 SGHVS, CDR2 FNYEAQ. The CDR3 region has the DNA TGTGCCAGCAGCTTAAGTCGGGGACGGGGACAACTCCGTGATGAGCAGTTCTTC. Amino acid sequence: CASSLSRGRGQLRDEQFF.

The V and J genes are TRBV30 and TRBJ1-5, with a possible D match to TRBD1 (6 bases). With 0 bases removed from V and 3 bases from J, the gap between germline ends came to 9 bases. The CDR3 contains 14 residues. Germline V CDR1 and CDR2: GTSNPN, SVGIG (reference sequence). The CDR3 loop is CAWSVDRPNQPQHF. CDR3 in DNA: TGTGCCTGGAGTGTAGACAGGCCCAATCAGCCCCAGCATTTT.

V is TRBV15 and J is TRBJ2-4; D remains unclear. Germline V CDR1 and CDR2: LNHNV, YYDKDF (reference sequence). CDR3 length equals 14 residues. Trimming shortened V by 6 bases and J by 2 bases, and 11 bases separated the two germline ends. The CDR3 DNA is TGTGCCACCAGGAGTGTCGGGTCCAAAAACATTCAGTACTTC. Translated, it gives CATRSVGSKNIQYF.

The rearrangement joins TRBV6-1 to TRBJ2-2; 10 nucleotides line up with TRBD1. The CDR3 contains 16 residues. The trim removed 2 bases at V and 5 bases at J, leaving 5 bases unmatched. Per the germline V gene, CDR1 is MNHNS and CDR2 is SASEGT. The CDR3 sequence: CASSETGQGSTGELFF. DNA for the CDR3: TGTGCCAGCAGTGAAACGGGACAGGGGTCGACCGGGGAGCTGTTTTTT.

The V call is TRBV5-4, the J call TRBJ2-1, with TRBD2 as a possible D gene (6 bases). Trimming pared 0 bases from V and 6 bases from J, leaving 13 bases between. This CDR3 contains 15 residues. CDR1 is SGHNT, CDR2 YYREEE, per germline (reference sequence). The chain's CDR3 is CASSLGSGPTNEQFF. As DNA, the CDR3 is TGTGCCAGCAGCTTGGGTAGCGGCCCGACCAATGAGCAGTTCTTC. Filled out from reference TRBV5-4 and TRBJ2-1, the complete variable domain reads ETGVTQSPTHLIKTRGQQVTLRCSSQSGHNTVSWYQQALGQGPQFIFQYYREEENGRGNFPPRFSGLQFPNYSSELNVNALELDDSALYLCASSLGSGPTNEQFFGPGTRLTVL.

The rearrangement uses TRBV27 and TRBJ2-2; D perhaps matches TRBD2 (5 bases). The germline V gene has CDR1 MNHEY and CDR2 SMNVEV (reference sequence). The CDR3 has 15 amino acids. Trimming stripped 5 bases from V and 4 bases from J, with 14 bases between. The CDR3 is CASSPPPGITGELFF. The CDR3 DNA reads TGTGCCAGCAGTCCCCCCCCGGGGATCACCGGGGAGCTGTTTTTT.

The chain is built from TRBV28 and TRBJ2-3; TRBD2 matches 10 bases. Per the germline V gene, CDR1 is MDHEN and CDR2 is SYDVKM. The CDR3 spans 17 residues. V lost 6 bases to trimming and J lost 6 bases; unmatched junction nucleotides: 15. In nucleotides, the CDR3 is TGTGCCAGCAGCACCCGGATACTAGCGGGGAGGGGGGATACGCAGTATTTT. As protein: CASSTRILAGRGDTQYF.

The rearrangement links TRBV10-2 to TRBJ1-1, with TRBD1 matching 7 bases. CDR3 size: 12 residues. Trimming took 11 bases from V and 4 from J; bases not matched to a gene: 7. Per the germline V gene, CDR1 is WSHSY and CDR2 is SAAADI. The CDR3 DNA reads as TGCGCCTGCCAGGGGGGCACCACTGAAGCTTTCTTT. Amino acid sequence: CACQGGTTEAFF.

The rearrangement uses TRBV27 and TRBJ2-7; 10 bases agree with TRBD2. Germline CDR1 is MNHEY and CDR2 is SMNVEV (reference sequence). Unmatched junction bases numbered 14, after V lost 5 bases and J lost 7 bases. This CDR3 comprises 16 residues. Written as DNA, the CDR3 is TGTGCCAGCAGTCCCTATCCAGCGGGAGGGCCGTGGGAGCAGTACTTC. Translating gives CASSPYPAGGPWEQYF.

The V and J genes are TRBV2 and TRBJ1-1, with 7 positions matching TRBD1. CDR3 length: 14 residues. J gave up 2 bases and V 8 bases, and 8 bases lay outside the gene matches. Germline V CDR1 and CDR2: SNHLY, FYNNEI. CDR3 amino acids: CASCRQGRNTEAFF. The CDR3 DNA reads as TGTGCCAGCTGTAGACAGGGAAGAAACACTGAAGCTTTCTTT.

In its sample, this clone was seen a few times. This rearrangement joins TRBV6-6 to TRBJ2-5, with D maybe TRBD2 (6 bases). The CDR3 sequence is 13 residues long. From germline, CDR1 is MNHNY and CDR2 SVGAGI (reference sequence). V was pared by 7 bases and J by 2 bases, with 11 bases between. This CDR3 reads CASTLANQETQYF. The CDR3 coding sequence is TGTGCCAGCACCCTAGCGAATCAAGAGACCCAGTACTTC.

The J gene is TRBJ2-2, the V gene TRBV28, with TRBD2 as a possible D gene (6 bases). V dropped 7 bases and J dropped 7 bases, with 22 bases sitting between them. The CDR3 consists of 16 residues. Germline CDR1 MDHEN, CDR2 SYDVKM. The CDR3 spells CASTPGGWTQYGELFF. The CDR3 DNA reads TGTGCCAGCACCCCCGGGGGATGGACACAGTACGGGGAGCTGTTTTTT.

The gene calls are TRBV7-2 and TRBJ1-4; D call uncertain. CDR3 size: 12 residues. Trimming took off 2 bases at V and 12 bases at J, with 10 bases between the two ends. Germline CDR1 SGHTA, CDR2 FQGNSA. This chain's CDR3 is CASSLRGNQLFF. DNA of the CDR3: TGTGCCAGCAGCTTACGGGGAAACCAACTGTTTTTT.

This clone was found once. V usage is TRBV10-3 and J usage is TRBJ2-1; 15 nucleotides agree with TRBD2. The CDR3 contains 19 residues. V lost 3 bases and J lost 3; bases outside the gene matches: 9. Germline CDR1 and CDR2: ENHRY and SYGVKD. Written as DNA, the CDR3 is TGTGCCATCAGTGACCTAGGACTAGCGGGAGGGCCCTTCTACAATGAGCAGTTCTTC. It encodes CAISDLGLAGGPFYNEQFF.

This sequence joins TRBV6-1 and TRBJ1-1, with a tentative D call TRBD1 (5 bases). This CDR3 spans 14 amino acids. Germline-derived CDR1 and CDR2 are MNHNS and SASEGT. Trimming cost V 5 bases and J 2 bases, with 12 bases left between them. The CDR3 DNA is TGTGCCAGCAGTTTCGACAGATCTAACACTGAAGCTTTCTTT. This sequence encodes CASSFDRSNTEAFF.

For the CDR3, the DNA is TGTGCCAGCAGTGACCTGGGACTAGCGGGAGACTCCTACGAGCAGTACTTC. Its protein is CASSDLGLAGDSYEQYF. J is TRBJ2-7 and V is TRBV6-4; 14 bases map to TRBD2. The CDR3 loop spans 17 amino acids. V was clipped by 2 bases and J by 0 bases; unmatched bases: 3. Per the germline V gene, CDR1 is MRHNA and CDR2 is SNTAGT.

The V call is TRBV19, the J call TRBJ1-5; D ambiguous. V was clipped by 6 bases and J by 0 bases, with 15 bases between them. Looked up from germline, CDR1 is LNHDA and CDR2 is SQIVND (reference sequence). The CDR3 length is 16 residues. The CDR3 DNA reads TGTGCCAGTAGCCTTTTAAAGCGGGGTAGCAATCAGCCCCAGCATTTT. Translating gives CASSLLKRGSNQPQHF. Supplemented by reference TRBV19 and TRBJ1-5, the full variable domain reads DGGITQSPKYLFRKEGQNVTLSCEQNLNHDAMYWYRQDPGQGLRLIYYSQIVNDFQKGDIAEGYSVSREKKESFPLTVTSAQKNPTAFYLCASSLLKRGSNQPQHFGDGTRLSIL.